This T cell receptor beta chain was retrieved from a study of blood T cell repertoires in COVID-19. Study as a whole: From the United States, Italy and Spain came samples of acute and convalescent COVID-19. The cDNA or gDNA used as material had been derived from T cells, B-cell-depleted T cells, or PBMCs.

Trimming removed 3 bases from V and 4 bases from J; junction bases left unmatched: 12. CDR1 and CDR2 (germline): LGHDT, YNNKEL (reference sequence). The CDR3 covers 17 residues. How the authors handled the data: Counts of nucleated cells, estimated from reference gene primer amplification, were obtained. Sequencing used immunoSEQ multiplex PCR; TCRdb keeps in-frame clones, though not all of them. That table is the source of V, J and clone size, and D and trimming were worked out from the DNA. The sample has 200,000 to 300,000 clones, 86% seen once. The chain carries TRBV3-1 (or the pseudogene TRBV3-2) and TRBJ1-5; 7 bases line up with TRBD1. The receptor was isolated from a young man with active or convalescent COVID-19. Sequences were obtained from peripheral blood. CDR3 nucleotide sequence: TGTGCCAGCAGCCAGGCTGGGGGGCAGGGGGGAAATCAGCCCCAGCATTTT. Protein: CASSQAGGQGGNQPQHF.